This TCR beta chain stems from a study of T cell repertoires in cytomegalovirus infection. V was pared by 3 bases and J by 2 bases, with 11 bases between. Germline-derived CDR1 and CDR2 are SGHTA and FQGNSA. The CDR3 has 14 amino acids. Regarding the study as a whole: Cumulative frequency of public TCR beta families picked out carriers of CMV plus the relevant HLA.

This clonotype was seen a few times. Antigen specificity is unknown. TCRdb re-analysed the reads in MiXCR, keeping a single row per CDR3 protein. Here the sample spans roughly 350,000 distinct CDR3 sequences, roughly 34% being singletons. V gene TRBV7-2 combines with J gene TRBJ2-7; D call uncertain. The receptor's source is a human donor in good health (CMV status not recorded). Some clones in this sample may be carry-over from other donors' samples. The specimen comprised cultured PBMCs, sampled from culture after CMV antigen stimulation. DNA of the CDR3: TGTGCCAGCAGCTTGCAAGAGACCCCCTACGAGCAGTACTTC. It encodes CASSLQETPYEQYF.